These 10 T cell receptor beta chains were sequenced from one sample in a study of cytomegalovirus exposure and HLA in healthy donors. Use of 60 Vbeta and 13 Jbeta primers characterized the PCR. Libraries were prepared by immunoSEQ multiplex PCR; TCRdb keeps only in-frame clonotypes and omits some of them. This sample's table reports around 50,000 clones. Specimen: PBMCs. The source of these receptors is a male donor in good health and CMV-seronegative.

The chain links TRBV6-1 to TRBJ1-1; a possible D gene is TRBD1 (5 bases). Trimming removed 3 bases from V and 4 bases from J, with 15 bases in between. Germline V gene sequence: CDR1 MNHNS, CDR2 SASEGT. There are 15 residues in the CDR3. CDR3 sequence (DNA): TGTGCCAGCAGTGACGGCGGGACCGGGGCCACTGAAGCTTTCTTT. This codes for CASSDGGTGATEAFF.

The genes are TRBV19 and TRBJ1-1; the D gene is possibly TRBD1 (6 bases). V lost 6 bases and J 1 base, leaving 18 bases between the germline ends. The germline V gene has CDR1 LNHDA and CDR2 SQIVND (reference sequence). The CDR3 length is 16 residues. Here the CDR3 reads CASSGIHFRGNTEAFF. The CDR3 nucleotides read TGTGCCAGTAGCGGCATACACTTCAGGGGGAACACTGAAGCTTTCTTT.

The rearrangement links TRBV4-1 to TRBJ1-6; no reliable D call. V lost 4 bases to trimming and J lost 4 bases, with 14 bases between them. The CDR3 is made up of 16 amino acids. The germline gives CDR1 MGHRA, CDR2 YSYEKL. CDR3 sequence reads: CASSLSVDSYNSPLHF. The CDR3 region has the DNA TGCGCCAGCAGCCTTAGCGTGGACTCTTATAATTCACCCCTCCACTTT.

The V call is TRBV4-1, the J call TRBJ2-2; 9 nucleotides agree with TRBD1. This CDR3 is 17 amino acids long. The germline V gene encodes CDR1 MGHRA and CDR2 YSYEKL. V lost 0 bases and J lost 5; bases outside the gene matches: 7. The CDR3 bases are TGCGCCAGCAGCCAAGAGGAGAGGACAGGGGAGACCGGGGAGCTGTTTTTT. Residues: CASSQEERTGETGELFF.

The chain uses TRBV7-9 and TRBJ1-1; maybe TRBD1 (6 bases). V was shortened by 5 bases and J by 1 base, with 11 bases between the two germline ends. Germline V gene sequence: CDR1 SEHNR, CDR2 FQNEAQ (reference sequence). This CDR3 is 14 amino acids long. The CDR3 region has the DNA TGTGCCAGCAGCACGGACAGCCAGAACACTGAAGCTTTCTTT. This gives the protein CASSTDSQNTEAFF.

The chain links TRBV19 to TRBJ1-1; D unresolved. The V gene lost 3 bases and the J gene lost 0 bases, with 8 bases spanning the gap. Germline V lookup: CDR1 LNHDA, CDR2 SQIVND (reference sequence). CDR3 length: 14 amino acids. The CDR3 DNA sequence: TGTGCCAGTAGTATCCAGGCCATGAACACTGAAGCTTTCTTT. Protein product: CASSIQAMNTEAFF.

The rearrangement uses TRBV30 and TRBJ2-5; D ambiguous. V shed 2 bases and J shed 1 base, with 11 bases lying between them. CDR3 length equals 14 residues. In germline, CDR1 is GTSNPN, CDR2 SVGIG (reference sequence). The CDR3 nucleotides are TGTGCCTGGAGTCCCAGGCAGCCCCAAGAGACCCAGTACTTC. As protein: CAWSPRQPQETQYF.

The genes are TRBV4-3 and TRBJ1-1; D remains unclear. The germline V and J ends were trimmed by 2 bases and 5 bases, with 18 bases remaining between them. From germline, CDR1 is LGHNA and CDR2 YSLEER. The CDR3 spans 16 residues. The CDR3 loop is CASSQRTVTVRTEAFF. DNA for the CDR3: TGCGCCAGCAGCCAACGAACCGTAACAGTTAGGACTGAAGCTTTCTTT.

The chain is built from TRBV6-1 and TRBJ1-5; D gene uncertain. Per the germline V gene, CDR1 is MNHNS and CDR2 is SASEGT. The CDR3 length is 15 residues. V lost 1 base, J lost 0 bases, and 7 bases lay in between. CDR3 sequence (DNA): TGTGCCAGCAGTGAAGGCGTCTATAGCAATCAGCCCCAGCATTTT. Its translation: CASSEGVYSNQPQHF.

CDR3 residues: CASSQGSAYGYTF. The DNA of the CDR3 is TGTGCCAGCTCACAGGGCTCGGCCTATGGCTACACCTTC. The chain carries TRBV6-1 and TRBJ1-2; maybe TRBD1 (6 bases). The CDR3 covers 13 residues. CDR1 MNHNS and CDR2 SASEGT come from the germline V gene. Trimming cost V 8 bases and J 4 bases, with 14 bases left between them.